This T cell receptor (beta chain) was recorded in a study of technical replicates of blood from a few donors. Method: immunoSEQ multiplex PCR; TCRdb's copy keeps in-frame clones and lacks some. The sample lists about 70,000 clones; around 95% were seen once. Trimming took 1 base from V and 2 from J, leaving 7 bases between them. Germline CDR1 and CDR2: SGHVS and FNYEAQ. The length of the CDR3 is 14 residues. The sequenced sample was T cells isolated from PBMCs. The TCR sequence derives from a human donor in good health. This sequence joins TRBV7-6 and TRBJ2-3; TRBD1 is a possible D gene (6 bases). CDR3 residues: CASSLVGATDTQYF. In DNA, the CDR3 is TGTGCCAGCAGCTTAGTGGGGGCCACAGATACGCAGTATTTT.